This T cell receptor beta chain derives from a study of regulatory T cells in long-lasting Graves disease. The authors built TCR beta libraries using iRepertoire HTBI primers and Arm-PCR of CDR3 regions. TCRdb itself ran the multiplex PCR reads through MiXCR, one entry per CDR3 protein. The sample holds about 200,000 distinct CDR3 sequences, around 20% seen once. Trimming removed 6 bases from V and 0 bases from J; junction bases left unmatched: 11. CDR1 and CDR2 from the germline V gene are MNHEY and SMNVEV (reference sequence). There are 17 residues in the CDR3. Notes on the study in general: Less diverse TCR repertoires were seen in persistent Graves' patients than in newly diagnosed ones.

Time point reported: newly diagnosed GD, antithyroid drugs for less than 3 months. Construction of the TCR library relied on RNA isolated from PBMCs. The patient group derived from an endocrinology department in Xi'an, China. This clonotype was observed at least ten times. Its specificity is unknown. These sequences were also reported in another study, on T cells in Graves' hyperthyroidism and ophthalmopathy. That study adds: During a first-round RT-PCR of the TCR CDR3, the HTBI primer set was used. Most clonotypes expanded in thyroid above 0.001 were likewise present in blood.

The source material was peripheral blood mononuclear cells (PBMCs), sampled at new diagnosis, from a patient treated with antithyroid drugs. This sequence joins TRBV27 and TRBJ1-1; 9 positions match TRBD1. This clonotype originated in a woman aged 25 to 39 with Graves disease. DNA for the CDR3: TGTGCCAGCAGCAAATCTTGGCGGACAGGGGTGAACACTGAAGCTTTCTTT. Protein sequence: CASSKSWRTGVNTEAFF.